The T cell receptor (beta chain) under discussion was sequenced for a study of cytomegalovirus exposure and HLA in healthy donors. Primers for the PCR totalled 60 Vbeta and 13 Jbeta. The repertoire was sequenced with immunoSEQ multiplex PCR; TCRdb's copy has only in-frame clones and lacks some. The sample shows roughly 200,000 clones, approximately 80% of them seen only once. CDR1 and CDR2 from the germline V gene are LNHDA and SQIVND (reference sequence). The CDR3 extends over 14 amino acids. V gave up 9 bases and J gave up 5 bases; unmatched junction bases: 11. The TCR was taken from a woman between 40 and 50 years old in good health and CMV-seronegative. The sample taken for sequencing was PBMCs. The rearrangement joins TRBV19 to TRBJ1-2, with 8 bases identical to TRBD1. CDR3 DNA sequence: TGTGCCAGCCGAACAATGGACAGGGATTATGGCTACACCTTC. It codes for CASRTMDRDYGYTF.